The next 17 T cell receptor beta chains were all read from a single sample in a study of a mutant IDH1 vaccine in newly diagnosed glioma (dated by TCRdb to about 2021). The antigens these receptors bind are not known. Receptor libraries were prepared by the immunoSEQ multiplex PCR assay. TCRdb re-hosts the immuneACCESS table, in-frame sequences only. Its copies lack some clones; in the studies checked, an unresolved V gene accounts for under half of them, and the cause for the rest is not known. The sample includes about 54,000 clones, with around four fifths observed a single time. Of the sample, about 4% falls within the top ten clones. The time point label corresponds to: week 35, safety follow-up. Each vaccine dose, consisting of 300 ug of a 20-mer mutant IDH1 peptide in Montanide, was administered subcutaneously with topical imiquimod. This specimen consisted of PBMCs, obtained from a glioma patient whose treatment included an IDH1 peptide vaccine. All receptors derive from a young woman with glioma.

V gene TRBV5-6 combines with J gene TRBJ1-4; no clear D. The CDR3 extends over 13 amino acids. Germline-derived CDR1 and CDR2 are SGHDT and YYEEEE. V was shortened by 0 bases and J by 4 bases, with 4 bases between the two germline ends. The CDR3 bases are TGTGCCAGCAGCTTGGACAGTAATGAAAAACTGTTTTTT. Protein sequence: CASSLDSNEKLFF.

The rearrangement links TRBV7-9 to TRBJ1-2; no definite D call. The V end lost 1 base, the J end lost 0 bases, and 3 bases lay between the germline ends. This CDR3 region has 13 residues. Germline CDR1 is SEHNR and CDR2 is FQNEAQ (reference sequence). The DNA of the CDR3 is TGTGCCAGCAGCTTAGGAACTAACTATGGCTACACCTTC. As protein: CASSLGTNYGYTF.

The V gene is TRBV7-9, the J gene TRBJ1-1, with TRBD1 as a possible D gene (6 bases). Trimming removed 6 bases at V and 5 bases at J, with 22 bases between. CDR3 length equals 16 residues. CDR1 is SEHNR and CDR2 is FQNEAQ in the germline V gene (reference sequence). CDR3 sequence reads: CASRLTPRGGQTEAFF. The DNA for the CDR3 is TGTGCCAGCAGATTAACTCCCCGGGGGGGGCAAACTGAAGCTTTCTTT.

The chain recombines TRBV5-6 with TRBJ2-7, with D possibly matching TRBD2 (5 bases). V shed 1 base and J shed 0 bases, with 11 bases lying between them. Germline V gene data show CDR1 as SGHDT and CDR2 as YYEEEE. The CDR3 is made up of 15 amino acids. The CDR3 sequence is CASSLRDLSSYEQYF. The CDR3 DNA is TGTGCCAGCAGCTTGCGGGATCTCAGCTCCTACGAGCAGTACTTC.

This chain uses TRBV4-1 with TRBJ2-5; the D is unclear. CDR1 and CDR2 from the germline V gene are MGHRA and YSYEKL. This CDR3 region has 15 residues. The germline V and J ends were trimmed by 2 bases and 5 bases, with 15 bases remaining between them. The DNA for the CDR3 is TGCGCCAGCAGCCAACCTTCGACATTGGGGGAGACCCAGTACTTC. Translating gives CASSQPSTLGETQYF.

The CDR3 nucleotides read TGTGCCAGCAGGCCGGGACTTCAAGAGACCCAGTACTTC. This translates into CASRPGLQETQYF. The rearrangement links TRBV7-9 to TRBJ2-5, with D possibly TRBD2 on 6 matching bases. Germline CDR1 and CDR2: SEHNR and FQNEAQ (reference sequence). Trimming removed 6 bases from V and 2 bases from J, with 10 bases in between. CDR3 size: 13 residues.

This clone has more than one count but fewer than ten. The CDR3 bases are TGTGCCAGCAGCTTACAGGCAGGGGTATCCCTCCACTTT. It yields the protein CASSLQAGVSLHF. The gene calls are TRBV7-2 and TRBJ1-6, with D maybe TRBD1 (6 bases). CDR1 and CDR2 from the germline V gene are SGHTA and FQGNSA. The germline V and J ends were trimmed by 2 bases and 14 bases, with 13 bases remaining between them. The CDR3 has 13 residues.

V usage is TRBV11-2 and J usage is TRBJ1-1; D call uncertain. The CDR3 totals 12 residues. The V end lost 8 bases, the J end lost 5 bases, and 12 bases lay between the germline ends. Germline V gene data show CDR1 as SGHAT and CDR2 as FQNNGV. In nucleotides, the CDR3 is TGTGCCAGCCGGCACGGACTAACTGAAGCTTTCTTT. The encoded protein is CASRHGLTEAFF.

The rearrangement links TRBV19 to TRBJ2-7; D is possibly TRBD1 or TRBD2 (5 bases each). With 8 bases removed from V and 3 bases from J, the gap between germline ends came to 17 bases. The CDR3 has 14 amino acids. The germline CDR1 and CDR2 sequences are LNHDA and SQIVND (reference sequence). The CDR3 is CASRQWPGSYEQYF. In nucleotides, the CDR3 is TGTGCCAGTCGTCAATGGCCAGGGAGCTACGAGCAGTACTTC.

The CDR3 DNA sequence: TGTGCCAGCAGCTTAGCGGGAGGGCCCCTCAATGAGCAGTTCTTC. Encoded protein: CASSLAGGPLNEQFF. This chain connects TRBV11-2 to TRBJ2-1; 8 nucleotides line up with TRBD2. Germline values: CDR1 SGHAT, CDR2 FQNNGV. This CDR3 contains 15 residues. Losses at the gene ends were 1 base for V and 6 bases for J; bases not matched to a gene: 5.

This chain joins TRBV28 and TRBJ1-6; 9 nucleotides align to TRBD1. Germline V gene lookup returns CDR1 MDHEN and CDR2 SYDVKM. The trim removed 3 bases at V and 8 bases at J, leaving 8 bases unmatched. CDR3 size: 16 residues. The CDR3 DNA is TGTGCCAGCAGTTTGTTACAGGGGGCGAACCATTCACCCCTCCACTTT. Its protein is CASSLLQGANHSPLHF.

The V and J genes are TRBV2 and TRBJ2-3; 9 bases agree with TRBD2. The V and J ends lost 0 bases and 1 base, in that order; junction bases with no gene match: 5. The CDR3 runs 17 residues. Germline V lookup: CDR1 SNHLY, CDR2 FYNNEI. CDR3 residues: CASSEAGGGAGTDTQYF. The DNA for the CDR3 is TGTGCCAGCAGTGAAGCAGGCGGGGGGGCGGGCACAGATACGCAGTATTTT. Full variable domain (rest looked up from reference TRBV2 and TRBJ2-3): EPEVTQTPSHQVTQMGQEVILRCVPISNHLYFYWYRQILGQKVEFLVSFYNNEISEKSEIFDDQFSVERPDGSNFTLKIRSTKLEDSAMYFCASSEAGGGAGTDTQYFGPGTRLTVL.

The chain uses TRBV5-4 and TRBJ2-1; 8 bases are a match to TRBD2. V trimming: 2 bases; J trimming: 0 bases; junction bases outside the gene matches: 7. Germline V gives CDR1 SGHNT, CDR2 YYREEE (reference sequence). CDR3 length equals 17 residues. CDR3 bases: TGTGCCAGCAGCTTCCCCCGTAGCGGGATCTCCTACAATGAGCAGTTCTTC. Protein: CASSFPRSGISYNEQFF.

Here the CDR3 reads CASSVDRGVSYNEQFF. CDR3 DNA: TGTGCCAGCAGCGTAGATCGGGGGGTCTCCTACAATGAGCAGTTCTTC. The chain employs TRBV9 and TRBJ2-1; 7 positions match TRBD2. The CDR3 has 16 residues. CDR1 and CDR2 from the germline V gene are SGDLS and YYNGEE. Losses at the gene ends were 0 bases for V and 0 bases for J; bases not matched to a gene: 3.

This clone was seen only once. The chain has TRBV7-8 and TRBJ2-4; D not resolved. Deletions cut 1 base from V and 16 bases from J, with 14 bases between. Germline CDR1 and CDR2: SGHVS and FQNEAQ. The CDR3 totals 12 residues. The CDR3 bases are TGTGCCAGCAGCTTAGATCTGCTTGCGGCCTACTTC. Translated: CASSLDLLAAYF.

Here the CDR3 reads CASSALTGGNQPQHF. The CDR3 DNA sequence: TGTGCCAGCAGTGCCTTGACAGGGGGCAATCAGCCCCAGCATTTT. This sequence joins TRBV6-1 and TRBJ1-5; 8 bases are shared with TRBD1. There are 15 residues in the CDR3. The V gene's germline CDR1 is MNHNS and CDR2 SASEGT. The trim removed 4 bases at V and 2 bases at J, leaving 4 bases unmatched.

V is TRBV6-5 and J is TRBJ1-5, with TRBD1 matching over 8 bases. Looked up from germline, CDR1 is MNHEY and CDR2 is SVGAGI. CDR3 length equals 13 residues. After removal of 6 bases from V and 6 bases from J, the junction contained 4 bases not matched to a gene. CDR3 residues: CASSRQGTQPQHF. The CDR3 DNA reads as TGTGCCAGCAGCCGACAGGGGACTCAGCCCCAGCATTTT.